The sequence of this TCR beta chain was determined in a study of cytomegalovirus exposure and HLA in healthy donors. Study details: Samples from HLA-typed donors yielded 65 million to 85 million unique TCRs in an early data release.

CDR1 is MNHEY and CDR2 is SMNVEV in the germline V gene (reference sequence). The CDR3 loop spans 20 amino acids. The J segment lost 2 bases and the V segment lost 6 bases, leaving 14 bases of the junction unmatched. The PCR had 60 Vbeta and 13 Jbeta primers. TCRdb's table, derived via immunoSEQ multiplex PCR, lists solely in-frame clones and lacks some. The sample includes about 170,000 clones, 85% of them seen just once. The chain links TRBV27 to TRBJ2-2, with 14 nucleotides matching TRBD2. Sequences were obtained from PBMCs. This receptor was identified in a boy between 2 and 10 years old in good health and CMV-seronegative. The CDR3 sequence: CASSPTTLTSGRVNTGELFF. Here the CDR3 DNA reads TGTGCCAGCAGCCCGACCACTTTGACTAGCGGGAGGGTAAACACCGGGGAGCTGTTTTTT.